These T cell receptor beta chains were read from a single sample in a study of cytomegalovirus exposure and HLA in healthy donors. Here immunoSEQ multiplex PCR was the method, and the copy in TCRdb shows in-frame clones only, minus some. Of around 150,000 clones in the sample, 75% to 80% are singletons; the top ten hold 2% to 3%. Sequenced material: PBMCs. These receptors came from a woman between 40 and 50 years old in good health and CMV-seropositive. Each CDR3 is given with its conserved first and last residue. D genes are given only for firm matches. Only part of the rows carry a size: once, few, many, or a class if the clone is expanded.

d_call,clone_size,v_call,j_call,cdr3_nt,cdr3_aa
TRBD1,.,TRBV6-5,TRBJ1-4,TGTGCCACCCATCGGACAGGGAGTGAAAAACTGTTTTTT,CATHRTGSEKLFF
TRBD1,.,TRBV6-5,TRBJ1-1,TGTGCCAGCGGGGGACAGCAGAACACTGAAGCTTTCTTT,CASGGQQNTEAFF
TRBD1,.,TRBV27,TRBJ2-5,TGTGCCAGCAGCCGCGCCGAGCCAACAGGGGCTGGGACCCAGTACTTC,CASSRAEPTGAGTQYF
TRBD2,.,TRBV5-1,TRBJ2-1,TGCGCCAGCAGAAATGCCGGGACTAGCGGGAGAACCCTACACAATGAGCAGTTCTTC,CASRNAGTSGRTLHNEQFF
.,.,TRBV7-2,TRBJ1-2,TGTGCCAGCAGCTTAGAGGCCGGGGACTATGGCTACACCTTC,CASSLEAGDYGYTF
.,.,TRBV4-1,TRBJ2-5,TGCGCCAGCAGCCAGGGGGGAAACAGAGGGGAGACCCAGTACTTC,CASSQGGNRGETQYF
TRBD1,.,TRBV19,TRBJ1-4,TGTGCCAGTACCAAGACAACGAGACAGGGGGTAGGCGAAAAACTGTTTTTT,CASTKTTRQGVGEKLFF
.,.,TRBV6-6,TRBJ2-5,TGTGCCAGCAGACTTTCACAGGGGAGGACGGAGACCCAGTACTTC,CASRLSQGRTETQYF
TRBD2,.,TRBV27,TRBJ2-7,TGTGCCAGCAGCGCGGGACTAGCGGGTGCCTCCTCCTACGAGCAGTACTTC,CASSAGLAGASSYEQYF
TRBD1,.,TRBV2,TRBJ1-5,TGTGCCAGCAGTGAGGGGACAGGATCCCCTCAGCCCCAGCATTTT,CASSEGTGSPQPQHF
.,few,TRBV5-4,TRBJ2-5,TGTGCCAGCAGCTTGGCCAACGTGGGGAGGGAGACCCAGTACTTC,CASSLANVGRETQYF
.,few,TRBV4-3,TRBJ1-2,TGCGCCAGCAGCGGAGGGCGTCTCAACTATGGCTACACCTTC,CASSGGRLNYGYTF
.,.,TRBV19,TRBJ1-5,TGTGCCACCGACCTAGGGGTGTTTAGCAATCAGCCCCAGCATTTT,CATDLGVFSNQPQHF
.,.,TRBV29-1,TRBJ1-1,TGCAGCGGTGGAGGTAATGAAGCTTTCTTC,CSGGGNEAFF
TRBD2,.,TRBV7-9,TRBJ2-5,TGTGCCAGCAGGTCCGGACTAGCGGGAGGGGAGACCCAGTACTTC,CASRSGLAGGETQYF
TRBD1,.,TRBV7-8,TRBJ1-1,TGTGCCAGCAGCTGGACAGGGGGCATGAACACTGAAGCTTTCTTT,CASSWTGGMNTEAFF
.,.,TRBV30,TRBJ1-6,TGTGCCTGGAGTGCGCGGGCTCAAACGAGCTCCTATAATTCACCCCTCCACTTT,CAWSARAQTSSYNSPLHF
TRBD1,.,TRBV12-5,TRBJ2-7,TGTGCTAGTGGTGAATGGACAGGGTTCGAGCAGTACTTC,CASGEWTGFEQYF
TRBD1,.,TRBV7-9,TRBJ1-1,TGTTCCAGCTGTAGCCCGACAGGGTTAAGGAACACTGAAGCTTTCTTT,CSSCSPTGLRNTEAFF
.,.,TRBV6-5,TRBJ2-7,TGTGCCAGCAGTTACTCAGGAGCCTCCTACGAGCAGTACTTC,CASSYSGASYEQYF
TRBD1,.,TRBV4-3,TRBJ1-2,TGCGCCAGCAGCCAAGGGACAGGGAATCGCTATGGCTACACCTTC,CASSQGTGNRYGYTF
.,.,TRBV19,TRBJ1-5,TGTGCCAGTAGTACTCGACAACTGGGGCGGCCCCAGCATTTT,CASSTRQLGRPQHF
.,few,TRBV5-6,TRBJ1-1,TGTGCCAGCAGACGGACCAGGGACACTGAAGCTTTCTTT,CASRRTRDTEAFF
TRBD2,.,TRBV7-6,TRBJ2-1,TGTGCCAGCAGCCCCGGGGTTAGCGGGAGCTACAATGAGCAGTTCTTC,CASSPGVSGSYNEQFF
TRBD1,.,TRBV23-1,TRBJ2-7,TGCGCCAGCAGTCCACAGGGGATCCACGAGCAGTACTTC,CASSPQGIHEQYF
.,.,TRBV14,TRBJ2-6,TGTGCCAGCAGGCCAGATACGGGCTCTGGGGCCAACGTCCTGACTTTC,CASRPDTGSGANVLTF
.,.,TRBV6-6,TRBJ2-7,TGTGCCAGCAGCCTTCCCCCAGGCAACGAGCAGTACTTC,CASSLPPGNEQYF
TRBD1,.,TRBV11-2,TRBJ1-2,TGTGCCAGCAGCAGAGGACAGGGGGAGAATGGCTACACCTTC,CASSRGQGENGYTF
.,.,TRBV10-1,TRBJ2-7,TGCGCCAGCAGCCTGGACTGGAACTACGAGCAGTACTTC,CASSLDWNYEQYF
.,.,TRBV28,TRBJ1-2,TGTGCCAGCAGCCCTGTCGGTGGGGGGGGCGATGGCTACACCTTC,CASSPVGGGGDGYTF
.,.,TRBV28,TRBJ1-3,TGTGCCAGCAGTACCCCCGGGTCCGCACGTGGAAACACCATATATTTT,CASSTPGSARGNTIYF
.,.,TRBV4-3,TRBJ1-4,TGCGCCAGCAGCAAAAGGATGGTAGGGACACTTAATGAAAAACTGTTTTTT,CASSKRMVGTLNEKLFF
TRBD1,.,TRBV2,TRBJ2-2,TGTGCCAGCAGTTCGGGACAGGGTGCCACCGGGGAGCTGTTTTTT,CASSSGQGATGELFF
.,.,TRBV6-6,TRBJ2-7,TGTGCCGTAGGACAGTCCTACGAGCAGTACTTC,CAVGQSYEQYF
.,.,TRBV30,TRBJ2-5,TGTGCCTGGAGTGTACGGGGGGAGACCCAGTACTTC,CAWSVRGETQYF
TRBD1,.,TRBV5-1,TRBJ2-7,TGCGCCAGCAGCCTTTTTGGCCCTGGACAGGGTAGGAACGAGCAGTACTTC,CASSLFGPGQGRNEQYF
.,.,TRBV5-6,TRBJ2-7,TGTGCCAGCAGCTCTTACTACGAGCAGTACTTC,CASSSYYEQYF
.,.,TRBV7-2,TRBJ2-7,TGTGCCAGCAGCTTACAGTCATTCGAGCAGTACTTC,CASSLQSFEQYF
TRBD2,few,TRBV6-5,TRBJ2-3,TGTGCCAGCAGTTACTCCGGGACTAGCGGCACAGATACGCAGTATTTT,CASSYSGTSGTDTQYF
.,.,TRBV28,TRBJ2-7,TGTGTTAGTTCAGGGTCTTACGAGCAGTACTTC,CVSSGSYEQYF
.,once,TRBV7-6,TRBJ1-5,TGTGCCAGCAGCTTAGCGTCAGGTTTCAATCAGCCCCAGCATTTT,CASSLASGFNQPQHF